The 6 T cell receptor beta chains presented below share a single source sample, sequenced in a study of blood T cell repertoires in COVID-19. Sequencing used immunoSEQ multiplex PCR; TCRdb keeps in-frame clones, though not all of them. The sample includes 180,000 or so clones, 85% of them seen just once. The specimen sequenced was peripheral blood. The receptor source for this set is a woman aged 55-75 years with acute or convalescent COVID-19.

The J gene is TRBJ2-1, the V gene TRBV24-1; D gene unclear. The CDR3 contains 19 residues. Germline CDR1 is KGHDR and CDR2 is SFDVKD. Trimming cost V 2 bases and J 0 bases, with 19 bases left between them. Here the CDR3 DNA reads TGTGCCACCAGTGATTCCCGCGCCTACCCTCCGAGCTCCTACAATGAGCAGTTCTTC. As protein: CATSDSRAYPPSSYNEQFF.

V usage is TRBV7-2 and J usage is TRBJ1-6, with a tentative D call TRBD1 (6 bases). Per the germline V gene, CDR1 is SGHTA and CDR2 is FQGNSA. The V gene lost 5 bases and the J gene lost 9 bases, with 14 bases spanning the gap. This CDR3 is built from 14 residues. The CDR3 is CASSAQGWGSPLHF. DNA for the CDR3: TGTGCCAGCAGCGCACAGGGTTGGGGTTCACCCCTCCACTTT.

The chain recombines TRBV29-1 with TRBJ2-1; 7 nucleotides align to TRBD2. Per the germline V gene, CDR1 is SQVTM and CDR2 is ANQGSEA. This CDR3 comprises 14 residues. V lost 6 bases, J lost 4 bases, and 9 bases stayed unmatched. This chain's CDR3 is CSVSRTGGYNEQFF. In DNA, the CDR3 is TGCAGCGTCTCAAGAACGGGAGGTTACAATGAGCAGTTCTTC.

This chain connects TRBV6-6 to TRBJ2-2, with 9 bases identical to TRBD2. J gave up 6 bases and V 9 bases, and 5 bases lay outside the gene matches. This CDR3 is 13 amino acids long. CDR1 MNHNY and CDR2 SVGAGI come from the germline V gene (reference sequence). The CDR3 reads CASGAGGPGELFF. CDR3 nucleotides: TGTGCCAGTGGAGCGGGAGGTCCCGGGGAGCTGTTTTTT.

Here the CDR3 DNA reads TGTGCCAGCAGCCAGATGACTAGTTCAGATACGCAGTATTTT. Amino acid sequence: CASSQMTSSDTQYF. The chain has TRBV11-3 and TRBJ2-3; the D gene is possibly TRBD2 (6 bases). The length of the CDR3 is 14 residues. Trimming took off 5 bases at V and 4 bases at J, with 13 bases between the two ends. Germline CDR1 reads SGHNT; CDR2 reads YENEEA.

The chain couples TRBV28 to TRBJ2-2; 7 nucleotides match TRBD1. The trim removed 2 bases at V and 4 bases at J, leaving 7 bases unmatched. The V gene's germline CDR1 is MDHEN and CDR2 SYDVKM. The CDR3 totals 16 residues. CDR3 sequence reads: CASSLQGVLSTGELFF. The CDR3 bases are TGTGCCAGCAGTTTACAGGGGGTATTAAGCACCGGGGAGCTGTTTTTT.